This TCR beta chain is drawn from a study of T-cell reconstitution after alpha-beta-depleted transplantation in children. This clonotype was counted ten times or more. No antigen is known for it. Study-wide points: One year after transplant, T-cell counts and diversity came mostly from newly produced T cells. There were reportedly several hundred expanded graft clones from which alpha-beta T cells came about two months after transplant.

CDR1 is SEHNR, CDR2 FQNEAQ, per germline (reference sequence). The CDR3 contains 17 residues. V gave up 5 bases and J gave up 0 bases; unmatched junction bases: 9. The TCRbeta library incorporated unique molecular identifiers. TCRdb itself ran the PCR reads through MiXCR, one entry per CDR3 protein. The sample consists of around 70,000 distinct CDR3 sequences, approximately 11% of them appearing once. The TCR originated in a boy between 10 and 17 years old with acute myeloid leukemia, due to receive a stem cell transplant. The gene calls are TRBV7-9 and TRBJ2-1; TRBD2 matches at 8 bases. The sequences come from PBMCs, collected before TCRalphabeta/CD19-depleted stem cell transplant. The CDR3 nucleotides read TGTGCCAGCAGCCCAATCGCGGGGGGAAGCTCCTACAATGAGCAGTTCTTC. This sequence encodes CASSPIAGGSSYNEQFF.